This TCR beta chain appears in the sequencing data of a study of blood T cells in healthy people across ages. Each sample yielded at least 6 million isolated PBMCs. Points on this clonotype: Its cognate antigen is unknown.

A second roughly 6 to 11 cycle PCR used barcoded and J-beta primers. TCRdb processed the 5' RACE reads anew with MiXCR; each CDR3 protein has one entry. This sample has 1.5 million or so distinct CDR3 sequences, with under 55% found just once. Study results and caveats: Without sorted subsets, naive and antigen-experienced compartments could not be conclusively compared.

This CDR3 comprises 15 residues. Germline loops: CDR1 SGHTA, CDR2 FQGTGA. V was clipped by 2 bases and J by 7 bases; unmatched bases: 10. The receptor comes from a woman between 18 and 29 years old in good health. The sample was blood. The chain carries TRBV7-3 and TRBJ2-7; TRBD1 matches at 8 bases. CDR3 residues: CASSLGQGARDEQYF. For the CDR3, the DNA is TGTGCCAGCAGCTTAGGGCAGGGGGCTCGAGATGAGCAGTACTTC.